This TCR beta chain derives from a study of T cells in localized non-small cell lung cancer. Per the germline V gene, CDR1 is SGHDT and CDR2 is YYEEEE. The CDR3 totals 15 residues. V dropped 3 bases and J dropped 1; count of bases not matched to a gene: 6. Produced via immunoSEQ multiplex PCR; TCRdb's table is partial and in-frame only. The table includes about 60,000 clones, around 90% detected once. Sequencing was performed on peripheral blood, taken before any cancer treatment. The chain joins TRBV5-6 to TRBJ1-1; 7 positions match TRBD1. This TCR came from a woman aged 35-70 years with stage I lung adenocarcinoma. CDR3 amino acids: CASSWLTGWNTEAFF. CDR3 nucleotides: TGTGCCAGCAGCTGGTTGACAGGGTGGAACACTGAAGCTTTCTTT.